This T cell receptor beta chain is drawn from a study of blood T cell repertoires in COVID-19. Study context: Samples of COVID-19 (acute and convalescent) were obtained from the United States, Italy and Spain.

In the authors' methods: The authors estimated nucleated cell counts from reference gene primer amplification. The data were produced by immunoSEQ multiplex PCR, yet TCRdb's version contains in-frame clones alone and is incomplete. The D gene and trimming were derived from the DNA, and the V and J assignments and clone size from that table. The profile shows more than 350,000 clones, about 89% of them singletons. The length of the CDR3 is 14 residues. V lost 4 bases to trimming and J lost 3 bases; unmatched junction nucleotides: 5. The germline gives CDR1 MNHEY, CDR2 SVGAGI. This TCR was sampled from a woman aged 25 to 39 with COVID-19, enrolled during active disease. Sequencing was performed on peripheral blood. The chain combines TRBV6-5 with TRBJ2-7, with 8 bases lining up with TRBD1. CDR3 loop: CASSFLGQGYEQYF. Written as DNA, the CDR3 is TGTGCCAGCAGTTTCCTTGGACAGGGCTACGAGCAGTACTTC.